This TCR beta chain was observed in a study of T cells after yellow fever vaccination. This clonotype showed up many times. After removal of 6 bases from V and 5 bases from J, the junction contained 3 bases not matched to a gene. Germline V gene data show CDR1 as SQVTM and CDR2 as ANQGSEA. The CDR3 length is 12 residues. One entry per CDR3 protein results from TCRdb running MiXCR on the 5' RACE reads. In the table there are 250,000 to 350,000 distinct CDR3 sequences, under 9% of which are singletons. The source of this sequence is a man between 18 and 29 years old who received the YFV17D yellow fever vaccine. The chain uses TRBV29-1 and TRBJ1-1; 10 bases line up with TRBD1. Sequencing used CD4+ T cells sorted from PBMCs, obtained 5 days after the yellow fever booster vaccination. The CDR3 DNA is TGCAGCGTCGGACAGGGGGGGACTGAAGCTTTCTTT. Its protein is CSVGQGGTEAFF.